This TCR beta chain was found in a study of a mutant IDH1 vaccine in newly diagnosed glioma. Study background: First vaccine doses came 4-6 weeks after radiotherapy alone, or with temozolomide cycles. Treatment recipients were 62.5% male and about 40% female, and their mean age was approximately 43 years.

This clone was found once. What it binds is unknown. Sequencing was performed with immunoSEQ multiplex PCR; in TCRdb, only in-frame clones are kept and a portion is missing. This table holds 40,000 to 45,000 clones, approximately 82% found once. This sample's time point: week 47, end of study. Topical imiquimod was applied with each vaccine dose, which held 300 ug of mutant IDH1 20-mer peptide. Study results and limitations: In about 93% of patients, immune responses induced by the vaccine occurred.

This sequence was found in a man aged 18 to 29 with glioma. Some clones in this sample may be carry-over from other donors' samples. Specimen: PBMCs, collected from a glioma patient whose treatment included an IDH1 peptide vaccine.

CDR3 protein: CASSRETGNTEAFF. CDR3 in DNA: TGTGCCAGCTCAAGGGAGACAGGGAACACTGAAGCTTTCTTT. The V gene is TRBV7-6, the J gene TRBJ1-1, with D maybe TRBD1 (6 bases). CDR1 is SGHVS and CDR2 is FNYEAQ in the germline V gene. This CDR3 is 14 amino acids long. Trimming left V 8 bases short and J 1 base short, with 14 bases between.